This T cell receptor (beta chain) emerged from a study of blood T cell repertoires in COVID-19 (dated by TCRdb to 2018 to 2020). Regarding the research as a whole: Samples from collaborators originated in the United States, Italy and Spain and spanned both the acute and convalescent phases of COVID-19. HLA class I and class II types, where available, came from metadata supplied by the sample provider rather than from assay-based typing. The material from the prospective study consisted of cDNA or gDNA derived from T cells, B-cell-depleted T cells, or PBMCs. The repertoires were released in a freely available public database intended as a resource for research on the immune response to SARS-CoV-2. Sample metadata almost always included a de-identified subject ID, COVID-19 status, age in years and sex. The dataset comprised deeply sampled blood TCRbeta repertoires from subjects exposed to, actively infected with, or recovered from COVID-19. Samples were obtained from the ongoing ImmuneRACE study (first 160 participants) and from roughly 1,300 subjects provided by 6 global collaborators. The research as a whole found: Clinical and demographic metadata were provided uncurated, with the amount varying by source and participant.

A word on this clone: Its antigen has not been determined. No clone much larger than this one lies a single base away; base qualities are absent.

Trimming removed 1 base from V and 6 bases from J; the gene matches leave 3 bases unexplained. Based on the germline V gene, the CDR1 and CDR2 sequences are SGDLS and YYNGEE. CDR3 length: 14 amino acids, cysteine to phenylalanine. Only CDR3 DNA remains: 42 bases, in frame from the first base. The immunoSEQ Assay, a bias-controlled multiplex PCR, was used to amplify TCRbeta CDR3 regions from genomic DNA. The authors processed their data as follows. The number of nucleated cells in each sample was estimated by amplification of reference gene primers within the assay. To quantify the absolute abundance of each unique TCRbeta CDR3 rearrangement, sequence reads were collapsed and filtered. For each sample, productive Simpson clonality was calculated as the square root of Simpson's diversity index over productive rearrangements. The clones in this table, taken by TCRdb from immuneACCESS, are in-frame only. Not every clone is retained; where verified, under half of the shortfall comes from an unresolved V gene, and the cause of the rest is unknown. V, J and clone size were drawn from that table, and D and trimming were deduced from the DNA. The sample yields approximately 98,000 clones; roughly 80% were counted once. The leading ten clones occupy roughly a tenth of the sample.

The collaborating institutions used their own protocols to collect whole blood in K2EDTA tubes. For TCRbeta analysis, collaborator samples were shipped as frozen whole blood, as isolated PBMCs, or as DNA extracted from either sample type. Sequenced: peripheral blood. This receptor was taken from a woman older than 75 with acute or convalescent COVID-19. The sequence links TRBV9 to TRBJ1-2, and TRBD1 matches 10 of the central bases. The CDR3 corresponds to CASSVLDRGNGYTF. The sequenced DNA: TGTGCCAGCAGCGTACTGGACAGGGGGAATGGCTACACCTTC.